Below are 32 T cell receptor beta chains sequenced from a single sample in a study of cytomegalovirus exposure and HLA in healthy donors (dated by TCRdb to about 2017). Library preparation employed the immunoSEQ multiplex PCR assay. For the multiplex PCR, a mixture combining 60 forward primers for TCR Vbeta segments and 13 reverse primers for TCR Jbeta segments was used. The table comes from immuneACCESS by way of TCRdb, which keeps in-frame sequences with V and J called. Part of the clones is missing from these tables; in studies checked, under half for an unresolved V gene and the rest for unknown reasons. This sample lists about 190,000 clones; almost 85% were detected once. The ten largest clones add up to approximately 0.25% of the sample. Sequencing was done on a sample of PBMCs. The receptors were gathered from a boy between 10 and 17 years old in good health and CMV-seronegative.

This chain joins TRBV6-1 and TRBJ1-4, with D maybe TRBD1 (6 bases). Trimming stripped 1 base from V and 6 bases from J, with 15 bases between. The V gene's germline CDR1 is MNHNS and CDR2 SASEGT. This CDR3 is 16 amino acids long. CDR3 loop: CASSEEMLYRDEKLFF. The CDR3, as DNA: TGTGCCAGCAGTGAAGAGATGTTGTACAGGGATGAAAAACTGTTTTTT.

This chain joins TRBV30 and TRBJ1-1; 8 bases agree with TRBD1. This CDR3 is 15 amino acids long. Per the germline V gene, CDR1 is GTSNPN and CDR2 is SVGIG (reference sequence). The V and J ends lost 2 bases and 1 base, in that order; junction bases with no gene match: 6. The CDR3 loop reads CAWSTDGTGNTEAFF. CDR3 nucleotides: TGTGCCTGGAGTACTGACGGGACAGGGAACACTGAAGCTTTCTTT.

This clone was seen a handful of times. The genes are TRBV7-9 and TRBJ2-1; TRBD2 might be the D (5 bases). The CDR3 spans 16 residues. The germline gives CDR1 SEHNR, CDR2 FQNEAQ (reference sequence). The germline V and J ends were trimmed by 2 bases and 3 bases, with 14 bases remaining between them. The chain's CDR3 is CASSLRVGNRYNEQFF. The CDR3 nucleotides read TGTGCCAGCAGCTTAAGGGTCGGGAACCGCTACAATGAGCAGTTCTTC.

CDR3 coding DNA: TGTGCCAGCAGTAAGCGGACTAGCGGCTACCAAGAGACCCAGTACTTC. Encoded protein: CASSKRTSGYQETQYF. The chain uses TRBV6-6 and TRBJ2-5; TRBD2 matches 10 bases. The germline V gene has CDR1 MNHNY and CDR2 SVGAGI (reference sequence). This CDR3 region has 16 residues. The J segment lost 0 bases and the V segment lost 5 bases, leaving 6 bases of the junction unmatched.

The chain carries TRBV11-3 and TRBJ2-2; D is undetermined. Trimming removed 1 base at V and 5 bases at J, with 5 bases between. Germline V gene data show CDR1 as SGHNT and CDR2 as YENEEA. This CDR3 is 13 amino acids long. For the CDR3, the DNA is TGTGCCAGCAGCTTAGGACTTACCGGGGAGCTGTTTTTT. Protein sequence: CASSLGLTGELFF.

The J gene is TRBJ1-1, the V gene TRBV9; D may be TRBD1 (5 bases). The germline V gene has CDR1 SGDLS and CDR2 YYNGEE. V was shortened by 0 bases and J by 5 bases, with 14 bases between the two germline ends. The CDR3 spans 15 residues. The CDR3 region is CASSVGKGLGTEAFF. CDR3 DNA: TGTGCCAGCAGCGTAGGGAAGGGGCTGGGGACTGAAGCTTTCTTT.

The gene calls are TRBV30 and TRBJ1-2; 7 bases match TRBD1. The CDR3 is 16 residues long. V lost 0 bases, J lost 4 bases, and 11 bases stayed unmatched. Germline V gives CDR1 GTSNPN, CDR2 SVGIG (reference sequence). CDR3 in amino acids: CAWSVQGTHEGYGYTF. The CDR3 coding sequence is TGTGCCTGGAGTGTACAGGGGACTCATGAAGGCTATGGCTACACCTTC.

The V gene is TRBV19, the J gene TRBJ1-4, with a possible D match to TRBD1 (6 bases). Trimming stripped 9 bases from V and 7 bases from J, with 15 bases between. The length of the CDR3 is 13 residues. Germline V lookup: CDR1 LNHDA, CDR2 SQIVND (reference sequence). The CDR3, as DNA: TGTGCCAGAAGGGACACAAGATGTGAAAAACTGTTTTTT. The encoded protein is CARRDTRCEKLFF.

CDR3 in DNA: TGTGCCACTAACAACCAGGGAATCTATGGCTACACCTTC. Protein: CATNNQGIYGYTF. The rearrangement uses TRBV5-4 and TRBJ1-2, with D perhaps matching TRBD1 (5 bases). Per germline, CDR1 SGHNT and CDR2 YYREEE (reference sequence). The CDR3 contains 13 residues. V lost 9 bases to trimming and J lost 4 bases, with 16 bases between them.

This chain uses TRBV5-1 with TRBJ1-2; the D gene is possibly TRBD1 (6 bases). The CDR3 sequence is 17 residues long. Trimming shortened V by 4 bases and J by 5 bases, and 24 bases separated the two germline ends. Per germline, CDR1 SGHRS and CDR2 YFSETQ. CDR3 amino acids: CASSPWKALDSGYGYTF. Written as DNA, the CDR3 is TGCGCCAGCAGCCCATGGAAAGCTTTGGACAGTGGTTATGGCTACACCTTC.

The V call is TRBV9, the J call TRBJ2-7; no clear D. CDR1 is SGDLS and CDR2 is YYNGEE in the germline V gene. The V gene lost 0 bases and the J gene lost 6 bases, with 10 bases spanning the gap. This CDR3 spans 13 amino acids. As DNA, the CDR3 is TGTGCCAGCAGCGTAGGTATTTCGGGCGAGCAGTACTTC. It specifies CASSVGISGEQYF.

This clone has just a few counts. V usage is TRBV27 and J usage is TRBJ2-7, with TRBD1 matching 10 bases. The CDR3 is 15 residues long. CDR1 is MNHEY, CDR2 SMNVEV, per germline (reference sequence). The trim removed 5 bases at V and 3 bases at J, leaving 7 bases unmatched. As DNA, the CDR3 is TGTGCCAGCAGTACCCCGGGGACAGGGGTCTACGAGCAGTACTTC. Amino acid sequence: CASSTPGTGVYEQYF.

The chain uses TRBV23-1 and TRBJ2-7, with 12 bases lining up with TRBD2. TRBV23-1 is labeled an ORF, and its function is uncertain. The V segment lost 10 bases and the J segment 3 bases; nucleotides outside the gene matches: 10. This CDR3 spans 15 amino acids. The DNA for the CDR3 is TGCGCCACGGGGAGGGCTAGCGGGGGGGTCTACGAGCAGTACTTC. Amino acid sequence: CATGRASGGVYEQYF.

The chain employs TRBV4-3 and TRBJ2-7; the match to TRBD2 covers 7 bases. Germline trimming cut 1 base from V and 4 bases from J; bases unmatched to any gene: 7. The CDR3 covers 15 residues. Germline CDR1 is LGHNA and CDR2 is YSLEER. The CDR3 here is CASSQVIAGGYEQYF. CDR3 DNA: TGCGCCAGCAGCCAAGTAATAGCGGGCGGATACGAGCAGTACTTC.

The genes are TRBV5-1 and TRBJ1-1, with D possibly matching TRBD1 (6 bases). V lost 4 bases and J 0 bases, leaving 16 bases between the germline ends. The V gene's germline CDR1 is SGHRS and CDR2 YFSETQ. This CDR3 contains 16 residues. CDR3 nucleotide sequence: TGCGCCAGCAGCCCGTCCGGGGGGCCTATGAACACTGAAGCTTTCTTT. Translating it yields CASSPSGGPMNTEAFF. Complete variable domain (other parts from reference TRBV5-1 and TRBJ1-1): KAGVTQTPRYLIKTRGQQVTLSCSPISGHRSVSWYQQTPGQGLQFLFEYFSETQRNKGNFPGRFSGRQFSNSRSEMNVSTLELGDSALYLCASSPSGGPMNTEAFFGQGTRLTVV.

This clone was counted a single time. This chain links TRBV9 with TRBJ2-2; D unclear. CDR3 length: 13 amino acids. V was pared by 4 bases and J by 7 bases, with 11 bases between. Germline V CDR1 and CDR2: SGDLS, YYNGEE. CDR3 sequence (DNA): TGTGCCAGCAGCTCGGTATACCACGGGGAGCTGTTTTTT. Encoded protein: CASSSVYHGELFF.

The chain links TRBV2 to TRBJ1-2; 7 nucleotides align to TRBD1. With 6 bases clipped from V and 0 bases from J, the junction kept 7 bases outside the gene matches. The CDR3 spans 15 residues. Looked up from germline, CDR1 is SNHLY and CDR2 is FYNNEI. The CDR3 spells CASRQQGLTNYGYTF. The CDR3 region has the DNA TGTGCCAGCAGGCAACAGGGGCTAACTAACTATGGCTACACCTTC.

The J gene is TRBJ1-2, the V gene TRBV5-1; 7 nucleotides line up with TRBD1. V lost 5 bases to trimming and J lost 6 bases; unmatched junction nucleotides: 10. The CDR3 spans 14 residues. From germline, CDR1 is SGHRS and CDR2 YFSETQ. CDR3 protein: CASRTARDSNGYTF. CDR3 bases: TGCGCCAGCAGAACAGCCCGGGACAGCAATGGCTACACCTTC.

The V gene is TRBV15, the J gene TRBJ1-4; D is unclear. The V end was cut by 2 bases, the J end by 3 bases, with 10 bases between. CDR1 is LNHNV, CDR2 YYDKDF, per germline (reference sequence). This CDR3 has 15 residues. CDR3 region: CATSRNSLSNEKLFF. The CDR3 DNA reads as TGTGCCACCAGCAGAAATTCGTTATCTAATGAAAAACTGTTTTTT.

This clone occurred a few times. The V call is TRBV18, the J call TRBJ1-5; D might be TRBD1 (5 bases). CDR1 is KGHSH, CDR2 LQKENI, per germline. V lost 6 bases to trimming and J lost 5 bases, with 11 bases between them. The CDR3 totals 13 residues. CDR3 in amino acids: CASSLDIDQPQHF. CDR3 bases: TGTGCCAGCTCCCTGGACATCGATCAGCCCCAGCATTTT.

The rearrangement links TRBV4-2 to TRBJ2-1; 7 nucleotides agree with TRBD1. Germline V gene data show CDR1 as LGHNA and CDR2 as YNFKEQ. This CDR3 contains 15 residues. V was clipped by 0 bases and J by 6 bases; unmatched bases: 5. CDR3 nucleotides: TGTGCCAGCAGCCAAGATGCCCCAGGGGGCAATGAGCAGTTCTTC. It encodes CASSQDAPGGNEQFF.

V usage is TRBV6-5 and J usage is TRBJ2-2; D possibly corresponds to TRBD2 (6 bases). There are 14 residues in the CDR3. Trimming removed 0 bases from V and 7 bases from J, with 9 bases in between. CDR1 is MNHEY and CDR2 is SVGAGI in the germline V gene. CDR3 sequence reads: CASSYSRLVGELFF. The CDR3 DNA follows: TGTGCCAGCAGTTACTCACGACTAGTCGGGGAGCTGTTTTTT.

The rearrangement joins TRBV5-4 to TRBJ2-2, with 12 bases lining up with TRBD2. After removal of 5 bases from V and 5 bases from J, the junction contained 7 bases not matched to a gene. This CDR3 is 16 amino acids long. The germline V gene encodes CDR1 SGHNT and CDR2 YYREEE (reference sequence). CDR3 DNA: TGTGCCAGCAGTCCCGGACTAGCGGGGAAAACCGGGGAGCTGTTTTTT. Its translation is CASSPGLAGKTGELFF.

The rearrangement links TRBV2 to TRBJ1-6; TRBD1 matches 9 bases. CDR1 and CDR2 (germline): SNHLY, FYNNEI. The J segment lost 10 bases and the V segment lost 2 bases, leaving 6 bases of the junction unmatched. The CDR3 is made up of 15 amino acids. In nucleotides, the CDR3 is TGTGCCAGCAGTGAAAGAAGGACAGGGGTGTCACCCCTCCACTTT. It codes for CASSERRTGVSPLHF.

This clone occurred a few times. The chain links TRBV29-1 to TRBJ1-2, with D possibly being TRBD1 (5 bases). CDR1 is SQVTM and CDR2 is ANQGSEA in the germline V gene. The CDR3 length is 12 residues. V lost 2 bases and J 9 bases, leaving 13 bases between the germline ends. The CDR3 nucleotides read TGCAGCGTTGAATGGGCAGGGTCGAGCTACACCTTC. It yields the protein CSVEWAGSSYTF.

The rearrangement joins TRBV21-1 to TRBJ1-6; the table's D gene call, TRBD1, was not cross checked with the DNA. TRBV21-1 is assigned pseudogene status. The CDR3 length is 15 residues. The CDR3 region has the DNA TGTGCCAGCAGACAACCGGGACAGGGGGATTCACCCCTCCACTTT. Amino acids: CASRQPGQGDSPLHF.

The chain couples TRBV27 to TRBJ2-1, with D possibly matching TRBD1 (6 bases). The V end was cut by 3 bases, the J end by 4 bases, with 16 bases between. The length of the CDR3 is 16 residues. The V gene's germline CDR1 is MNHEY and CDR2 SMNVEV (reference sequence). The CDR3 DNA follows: TGTGCCAGCAGTTTTATAATGCAGGGGCCTTACAATGAGCAGTTCTTC. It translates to CASSFIMQGPYNEQFF.

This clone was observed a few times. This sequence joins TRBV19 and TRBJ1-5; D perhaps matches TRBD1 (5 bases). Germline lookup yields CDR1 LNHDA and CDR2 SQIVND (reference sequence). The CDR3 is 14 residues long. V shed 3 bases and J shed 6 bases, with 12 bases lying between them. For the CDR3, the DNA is TGTGCCAGTAGTATGCAAGGGGCGGTTCAGCCCCAGCATTTT. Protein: CASSMQGAVQPQHF.

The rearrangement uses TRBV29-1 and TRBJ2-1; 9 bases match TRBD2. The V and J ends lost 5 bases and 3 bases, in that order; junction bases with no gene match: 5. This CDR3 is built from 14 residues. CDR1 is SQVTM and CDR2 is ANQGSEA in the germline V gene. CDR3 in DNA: TGCAGCGTTCAGCTAGCGGGAATCTACAATGAGCAGTTCTTC. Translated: CSVQLAGIYNEQFF.

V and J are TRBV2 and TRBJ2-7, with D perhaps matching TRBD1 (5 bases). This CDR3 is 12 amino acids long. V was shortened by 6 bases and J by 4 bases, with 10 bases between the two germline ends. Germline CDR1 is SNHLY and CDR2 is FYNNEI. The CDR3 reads CASRDDSYEQYF. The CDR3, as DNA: TGTGCCAGCAGGGATGACAGTTACGAGCAGTACTTC.

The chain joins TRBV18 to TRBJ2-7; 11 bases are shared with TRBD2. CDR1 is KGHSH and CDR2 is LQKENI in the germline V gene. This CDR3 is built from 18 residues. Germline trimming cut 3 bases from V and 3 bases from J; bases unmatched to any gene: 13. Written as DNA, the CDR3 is TGTGCCAGCTCACCTCGAAGCTTTGGAACTAGCGGGAGCTACGAGCAGTACTTC. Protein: CASSPRSFGTSGSYEQYF.

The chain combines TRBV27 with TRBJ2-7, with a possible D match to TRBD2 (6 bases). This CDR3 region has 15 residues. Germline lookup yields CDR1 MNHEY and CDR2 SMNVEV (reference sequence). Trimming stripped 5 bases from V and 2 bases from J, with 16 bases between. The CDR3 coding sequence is TGTGCCAGCAGTACGGGGGTTGGGCAGACCTACGAGCAGTACTTC. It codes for CASSTGVGQTYEQYF.